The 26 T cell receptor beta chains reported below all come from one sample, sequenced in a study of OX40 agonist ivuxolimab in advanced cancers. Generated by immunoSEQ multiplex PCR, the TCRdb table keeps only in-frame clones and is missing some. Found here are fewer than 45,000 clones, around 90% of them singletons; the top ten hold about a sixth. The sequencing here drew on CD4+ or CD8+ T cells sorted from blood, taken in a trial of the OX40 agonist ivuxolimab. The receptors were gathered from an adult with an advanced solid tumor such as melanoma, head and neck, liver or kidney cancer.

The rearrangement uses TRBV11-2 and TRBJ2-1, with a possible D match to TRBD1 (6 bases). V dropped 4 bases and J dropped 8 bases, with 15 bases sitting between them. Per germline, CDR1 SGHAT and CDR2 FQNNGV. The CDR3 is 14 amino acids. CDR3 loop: CASSSKPQGHEQFF. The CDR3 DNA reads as TGTGCCAGCAGCTCCAAACCCCAGGGGCATGAGCAGTTCTTC.

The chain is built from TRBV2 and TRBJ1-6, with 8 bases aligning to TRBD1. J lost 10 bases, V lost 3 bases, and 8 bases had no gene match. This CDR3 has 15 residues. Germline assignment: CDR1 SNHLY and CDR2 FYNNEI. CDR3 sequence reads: CASSDQGQAGSPLHF. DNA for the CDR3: TGTGCCAGCAGTGACCAGGGACAGGCGGGCTCACCCCTCCACTTT.

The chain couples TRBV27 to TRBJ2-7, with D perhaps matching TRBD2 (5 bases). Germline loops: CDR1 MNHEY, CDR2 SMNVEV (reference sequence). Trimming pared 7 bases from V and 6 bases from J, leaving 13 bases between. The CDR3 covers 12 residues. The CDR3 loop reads CASTSGTREQYF. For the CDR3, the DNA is TGTGCCAGCACTTCGGGAACCCGCGAGCAGTACTTC.

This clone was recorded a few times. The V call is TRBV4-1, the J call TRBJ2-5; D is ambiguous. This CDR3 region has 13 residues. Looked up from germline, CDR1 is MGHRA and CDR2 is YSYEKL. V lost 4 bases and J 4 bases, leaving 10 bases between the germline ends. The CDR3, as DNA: TGCGCCAGCAGCCTCGCTCTCTTAGAGACCCAGTACTTC. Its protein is CASSLALLETQYF.

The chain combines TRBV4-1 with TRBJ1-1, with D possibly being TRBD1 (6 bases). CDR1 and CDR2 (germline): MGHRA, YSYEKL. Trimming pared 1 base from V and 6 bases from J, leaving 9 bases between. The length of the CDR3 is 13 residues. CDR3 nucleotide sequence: TGCGCCAGCAGCCAAGTGGGGGCCCCTGAAGCTTTCTTT. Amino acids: CASSQVGAPEAFF.

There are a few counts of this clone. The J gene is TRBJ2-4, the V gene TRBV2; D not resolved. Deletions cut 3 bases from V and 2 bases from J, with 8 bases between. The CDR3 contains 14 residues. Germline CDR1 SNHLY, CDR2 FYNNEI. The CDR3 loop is CASSDLTTKNIQYF. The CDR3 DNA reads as TGTGCCAGCAGTGACTTGACAACCAAAAACATTCAGTACTTC.

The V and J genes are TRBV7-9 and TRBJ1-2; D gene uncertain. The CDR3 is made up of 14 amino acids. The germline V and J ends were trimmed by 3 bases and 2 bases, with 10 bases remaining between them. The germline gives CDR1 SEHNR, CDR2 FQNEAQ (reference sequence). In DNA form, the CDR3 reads TGTGCCAGCAGCTTTGCGGCCGCAAACTATGGCTACACCTTC. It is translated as CASSFAAANYGYTF.

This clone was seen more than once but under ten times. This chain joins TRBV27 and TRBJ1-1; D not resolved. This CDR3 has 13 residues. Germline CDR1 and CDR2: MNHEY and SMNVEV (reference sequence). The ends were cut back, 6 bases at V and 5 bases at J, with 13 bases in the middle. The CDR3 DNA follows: TGTGCCAGCAGCCGCCCTTGGAGGACTGAAGCTTTCTTT. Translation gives CASSRPWRTEAFF.

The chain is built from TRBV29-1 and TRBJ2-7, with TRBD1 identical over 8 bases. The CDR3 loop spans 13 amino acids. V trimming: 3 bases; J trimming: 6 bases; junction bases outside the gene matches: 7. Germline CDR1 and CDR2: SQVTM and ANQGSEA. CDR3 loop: CSVDGGQVSEQYF. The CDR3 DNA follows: TGCAGCGTTGACGGGGGACAGGTTTCCGAGCAGTACTTC.

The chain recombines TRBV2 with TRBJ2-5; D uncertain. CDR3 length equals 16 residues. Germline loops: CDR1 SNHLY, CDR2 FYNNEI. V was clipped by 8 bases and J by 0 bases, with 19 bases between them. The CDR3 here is CASYRDKVVHQETQYF. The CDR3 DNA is TGTGCCAGCTATAGAGACAAGGTCGTTCACCAAGAGACCCAGTACTTC.

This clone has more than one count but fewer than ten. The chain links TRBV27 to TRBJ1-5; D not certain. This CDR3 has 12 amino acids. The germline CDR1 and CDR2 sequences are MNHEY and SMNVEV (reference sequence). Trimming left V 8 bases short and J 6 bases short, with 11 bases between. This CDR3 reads CASSEGSQPQHF. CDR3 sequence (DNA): TGTGCCAGCTCCGAAGGGTCTCAGCCCCAGCATTTT.

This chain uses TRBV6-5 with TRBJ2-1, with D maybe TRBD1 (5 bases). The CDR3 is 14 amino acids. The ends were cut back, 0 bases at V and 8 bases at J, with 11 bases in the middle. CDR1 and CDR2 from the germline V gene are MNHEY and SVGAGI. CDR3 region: CASSYSIGEDEQFF. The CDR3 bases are TGTGCCAGCAGTTACTCGATAGGGGAAGATGAGCAGTTCTTC.

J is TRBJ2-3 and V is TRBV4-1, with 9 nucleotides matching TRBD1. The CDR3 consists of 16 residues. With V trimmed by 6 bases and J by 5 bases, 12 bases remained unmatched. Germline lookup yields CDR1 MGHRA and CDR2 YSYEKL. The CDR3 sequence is CASSLRGQGQGDTQYF. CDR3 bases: TGCGCCAGCAGTCTAAGGGGACAGGGCCAGGGAGATACGCAGTATTTT.

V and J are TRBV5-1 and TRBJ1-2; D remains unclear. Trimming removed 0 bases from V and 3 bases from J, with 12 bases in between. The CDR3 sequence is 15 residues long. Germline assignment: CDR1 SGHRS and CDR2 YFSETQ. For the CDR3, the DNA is TGCGCCAGCAGCTTGGCCTTCCGTAGGGACTATGGCTACACCTTC. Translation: CASSLAFRRDYGYTF.

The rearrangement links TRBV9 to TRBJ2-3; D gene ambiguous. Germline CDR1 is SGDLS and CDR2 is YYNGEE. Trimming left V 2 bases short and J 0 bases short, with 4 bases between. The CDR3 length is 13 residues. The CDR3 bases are TGTGCCAGCAGCGTGGACAGCACAGATACGCAGTATTTT. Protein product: CASSVDSTDTQYF. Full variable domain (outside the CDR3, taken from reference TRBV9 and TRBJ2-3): DSGVTQTPKHLITATGQRVTLRCSPRSGDLSVYWYQQSLDQGLQFLIQYYNGEERAKGNILERFSAQQFPDLHSELNLSSLELGDSALYFCASSVDSTDTQYFGPGTRLTVL.

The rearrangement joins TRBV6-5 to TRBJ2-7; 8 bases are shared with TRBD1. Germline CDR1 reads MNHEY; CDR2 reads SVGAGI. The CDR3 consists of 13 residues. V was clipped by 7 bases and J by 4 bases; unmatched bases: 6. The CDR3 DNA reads TGTGCCAGCACCCCGGACAGGGCTTACGAGCAGTACTTC. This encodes CASTPDRAYEQYF.

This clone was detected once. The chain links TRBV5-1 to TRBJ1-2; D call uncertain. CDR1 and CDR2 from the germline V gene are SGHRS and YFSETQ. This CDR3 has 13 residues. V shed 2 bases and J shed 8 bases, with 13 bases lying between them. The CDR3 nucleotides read TGCGCCAGCAGCTTCGACGGGTCCCACGGCTACACCTTC. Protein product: CASSFDGSHGYTF.

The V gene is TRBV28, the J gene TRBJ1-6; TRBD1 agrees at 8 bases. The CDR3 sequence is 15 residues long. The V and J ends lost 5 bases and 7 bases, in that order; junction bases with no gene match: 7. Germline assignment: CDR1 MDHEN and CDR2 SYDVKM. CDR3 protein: CASSRRQGRNSPLHF. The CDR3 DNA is TGTGCCAGCAGTCGTCGACAGGGGAGGAATTCACCCCTCCACTTT.

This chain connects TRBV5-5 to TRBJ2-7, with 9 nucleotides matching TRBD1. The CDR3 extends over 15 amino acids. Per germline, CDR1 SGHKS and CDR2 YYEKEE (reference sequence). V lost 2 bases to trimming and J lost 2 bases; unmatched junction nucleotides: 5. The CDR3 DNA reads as TGTGCCAGCAGCTTCTTGGGACAGGGTGCCTACGAGCAGTACTTC. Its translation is CASSFLGQGAYEQYF.

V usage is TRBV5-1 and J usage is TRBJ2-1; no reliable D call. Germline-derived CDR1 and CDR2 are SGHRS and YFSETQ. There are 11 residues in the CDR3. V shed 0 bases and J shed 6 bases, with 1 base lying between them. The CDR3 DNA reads TGCGCCAGCAGCTTGGGCAATGAGCAGTTCTTC. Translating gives CASSLGNEQFF.

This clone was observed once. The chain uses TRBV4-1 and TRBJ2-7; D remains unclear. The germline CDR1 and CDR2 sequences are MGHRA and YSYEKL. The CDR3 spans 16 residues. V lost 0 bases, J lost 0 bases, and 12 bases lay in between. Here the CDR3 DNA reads TGCGCCAGCAGCCAAGAAGTACGCCTTCTCTCCTACGAGCAGTACTTC. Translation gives CASSQEVRLLSYEQYF.

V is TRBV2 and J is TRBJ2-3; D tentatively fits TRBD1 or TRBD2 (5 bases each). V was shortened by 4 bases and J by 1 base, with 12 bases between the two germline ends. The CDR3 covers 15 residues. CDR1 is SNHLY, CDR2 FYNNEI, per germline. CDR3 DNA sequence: TGTGCCAGCAGTGGGTCCCGGGGACGCACAGATACGCAGTATTTT. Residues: CASSGSRGRTDTQYF.

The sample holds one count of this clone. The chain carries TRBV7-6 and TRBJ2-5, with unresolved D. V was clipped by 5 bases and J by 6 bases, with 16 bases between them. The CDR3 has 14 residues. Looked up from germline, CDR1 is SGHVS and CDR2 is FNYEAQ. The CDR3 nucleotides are TGTGCCAGCAGCCTAAGGTTCGAGTGGAAGACCCAGTACTTC. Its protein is CASSLRFEWKTQYF.

The CDR3, as DNA: TGTGCCAGCAGGCTGAAGCGGGGGTTTCCAAGCACAGATACGCAGTATTTT. Translation: CASRLKRGFPSTDTQYF. V gene TRBV11-2 combines with J gene TRBJ2-3, with 8 positions matching TRBD2. CDR3 length: 17 amino acids. CDR1 and CDR2 (germline): SGHAT, FQNNGV. V shed 6 bases, J shed 0 bases, and the junction held 11 bases outside the gene matches.

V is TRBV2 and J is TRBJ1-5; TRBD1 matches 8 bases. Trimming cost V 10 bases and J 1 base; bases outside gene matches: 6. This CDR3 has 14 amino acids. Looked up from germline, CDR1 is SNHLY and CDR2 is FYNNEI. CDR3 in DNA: TGTGCCAAGGGACAGGACAACAGCAATCAGCCCCAGCATTTT. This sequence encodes CAKGQDNSNQPQHF.

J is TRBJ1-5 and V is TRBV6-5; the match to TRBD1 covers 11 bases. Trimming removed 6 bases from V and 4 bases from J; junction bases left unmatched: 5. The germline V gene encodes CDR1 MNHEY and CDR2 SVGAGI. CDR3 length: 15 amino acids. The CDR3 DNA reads TGTGCCAGCAGGGGGACAGGGGGTAGAAATCAGCCCCAGCATTTT. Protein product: CASRGTGGRNQPQHF.